The rows below give T cell receptor beta chains drawn from one sample of a study of T cells after yellow fever vaccination. TCRdb reprocessed the 5' RACE reads via MiXCR and lists one record per CDR3 protein. The sample records 280,000 or so distinct CDR3 sequences, less than 9.5% being singletons. Source: CD4+ T cells sorted from PBMCs, taken 5 days after the yellow fever booster vaccination. All receptors come from a man younger than 35 who received the YFV17D yellow fever vaccine. The CDR3 runs from the conserved cysteine through the conserved F or W. The order of the fields is V gene, clone size, D gene, J gene, CDR3 DNA, CDR3 protein. A D gene is named only where the DNA matches it firmly. Part of the rows lack a size; the others show once, few, many or a class for expanded clones.

>TRBV11-2|few|.|TRBJ2-3
TGTGCCAGCAGCTGGGGGCCAGCGGGGAGCACAGATACGCAGTATTTT
CASSWGPAGSTDTQYF
>TRBV5-1|.|.|TRBJ2-5
TGCGCCAGCAGCCTACAGACGTCGATCGGAGAGACCCAGTACTTC
CASSLQTSIGETQYF
>TRBV4-1|few|.|TRBJ2-3
TGCGCCAGCAGCCAAGAAACGGTCAGGGTGGGATCGGATACGCAGTATTTT
CASSQETVRVGSDTQYF
>TRBV20-1|.|.|TRBJ2-7
TGCAGTGCTAGTATTGGCGGGGGCAGCTCCTACGAGCAGTACTTC
CSASIGGGSSYEQYF
>TRBV5-1|.|.|TRBJ2-5
TGCGCCAGCAGCTGGAAAGGGGGAGAGACCCAGTACTTC
CASSWKGGETQYF
>TRBV14|.|.|TRBJ2-3
TGTGCCAGCAGCCAGTACAGGAAGCAAGCAGCGGATACGCAGTATTTT
CASSQYRKQAADTQYF
>TRBV11-2|.|TRBD2|TRBJ2-5
TGTGCCAGCAGCTGGGGCTGGCGGGGGGGCTTGGAGACCCAGTACTTC
CASSWGWRGGLETQYF
>TRBV12-3/TRBV12-4|few|TRBD2|TRBJ2-7
TGTGCCAGCAGCTCTGGACTAGCCGCCTACGAGCAGTACTTC
CASSSGLAAYEQYF
>TRBV5-1|few|TRBD2|TRBJ2-3
TGCGCCAGCAGCCCGCCGCAGGGGACTAGCCTGGCAGATACGCAGTATTTT
CASSPPQGTSLADTQYF
>TRBV18|many|TRBD2|TRBJ2-5
TGTGCCAGCTCCTCGGGGACTAGCGACGAGACCCAGTACTTC
CASSSGTSDETQYF
>TRBV7-2|few|.|TRBJ2-2
TGTGCCAGCAGCCCCAGACCGTACACCGGGGAGCTGTTTTTT
CASSPRPYTGELFF
>TRBV29-1|.|.|TRBJ1-2
TGCAGCGGGGACACAGCTAACTATGGCTACACCTTC
CSGDTANYGYTF
>TRBV12-3/TRBV12-4|many|TRBD1|TRBJ1-1
TGTGCCAGCAGTCAGGGGGCGCGAAACACTGAAGCTTTCTTT
CASSQGARNTEAFF
>TRBV18|few|.|TRBJ1-5
TGTGCCAGCTCACAGGGGGACTATCAGCCCCAGCATTTT
CASSQGDYQPQHF
>TRBV5-1|many|.|TRBJ2-5
TGCGCCAGCAGCTTGCCAACTGACAGGTGGGAGACCCAGTACTTC
CASSLPTDRWETQYF
>TRBV5-1|few|.|TRBJ1-4
TGCGCCAGCAGCCCCACTATGAGGCCGGCACAAGGAGAACTGTTTTTT
CASSPTMRPAQGELFF
>TRBV4-3|many|.|TRBJ2-3
TGCGCCAGCAGCCAAGGGTCGGAGCGTGGTACGCAGTATTTT
CASSQGSERGTQYF
>TRBV6-5|.|.|TRBJ1-1
TGTGCCAGCAATGAGGGGACTTTGAACACTGAAGCTTTCTTT
CASNEGTLNTEAFF
>TRBV25-1|few|TRBD1|TRBJ2-6
TGTGCCAGCAGTGAACTACAGGGGGCGTCTGGAGTTGGGGCCAACGTCCTGACTTTC
CASSELQGASGVGANVLTF
>TRBV20-1|few|TRBD1|TRBJ2-6
TGCAGTGCTCGACAGGGAAATGGGGCCAACGTCCTGACTTTC
CSARQGNGANVLTF